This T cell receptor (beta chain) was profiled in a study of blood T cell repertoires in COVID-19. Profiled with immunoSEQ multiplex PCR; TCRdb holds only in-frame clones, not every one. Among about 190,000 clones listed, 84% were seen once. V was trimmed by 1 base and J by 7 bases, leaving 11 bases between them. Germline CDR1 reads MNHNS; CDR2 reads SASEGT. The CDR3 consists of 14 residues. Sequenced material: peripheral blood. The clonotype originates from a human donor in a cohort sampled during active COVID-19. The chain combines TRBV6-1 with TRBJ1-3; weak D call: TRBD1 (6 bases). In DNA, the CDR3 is TGTGCCAGCAGTGAAGATTACAGGGTGAACACCATATATTTT. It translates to CASSEDYRVNTIYF.